The source of this TCR beta chain is a study of cytomegalovirus exposure and HLA in healthy donors. Overall study context: A preliminary data release comprised around 90 million unique TCRs obtained from HLA-typed donors.

The CDR3 is 12 amino acids. Germline CDR1 and CDR2: KGHSH and LQKENI. V was shortened by 3 bases and J by 10 bases, with 9 bases between the two germline ends. This clone was observed a few times. The antigen is undetermined. Overall study findings and caveats: In vitro experiments confirmed that three CMV-associated chains were specific for CMV antigens.

60 Vbeta and 13 Jbeta primers were used in PCR. Method: immunoSEQ multiplex PCR; TCRdb's copy keeps in-frame clones and lacks some. This sample carries about 190,000 clones, roughly 13% of them seen once, and the ten largest clones take 7.5% to 10%. The V call is TRBV18, the J call TRBJ1-4; a weak D match, TRBD1 (5 bases). The clonotype originates from a man aged 45 to 65 in good health and CMV-seropositive. Sequenced material: PBMCs. CDR3 nucleotides: TGTGCCAGCTCACCTGACAGTCCAAAACTGTTTTTT. The encoded protein is CASSPDSPKLFF.